The present T cell receptor (beta chain) was sequenced within a study of cytomegalovirus exposure and HLA in healthy donors. At the level of the study: As an earlier analysis found, 150 million to 200 million T cells yielded approximately 110 million unique TCR beta sequences. General study results and limits: Likely technical artifact: a cluster of highly shared sequence variants.

Primers: 60 Vbeta forward and 13 Jbeta reverse. Some clones are missing from TCRdb's copy, which holds only in-frame ones; the method was immunoSEQ multiplex PCR. In the table there are 150,000 to 180,000 clones, about 80% of which are singletons. CDR3 length: 13 residues. Germline values: CDR1 MDHEN, CDR2 SYDVKM. Trimming left V 1 base short and J 10 bases short, with 11 bases between. This clone was detected a few times. Its specificity is unknown. The chain uses TRBV28 and TRBJ2-1; tentatively, D is TRBD2 (6 bases). Sample: PBMCs. This TCR was recovered from a young man in good health and CMV-seropositive. Here the CDR3 DNA reads TGTGCCAGCAGTTTATTTGGGGGGAAAGAGCAGTTCTTC. Residues: CASSLFGGKEQFF.